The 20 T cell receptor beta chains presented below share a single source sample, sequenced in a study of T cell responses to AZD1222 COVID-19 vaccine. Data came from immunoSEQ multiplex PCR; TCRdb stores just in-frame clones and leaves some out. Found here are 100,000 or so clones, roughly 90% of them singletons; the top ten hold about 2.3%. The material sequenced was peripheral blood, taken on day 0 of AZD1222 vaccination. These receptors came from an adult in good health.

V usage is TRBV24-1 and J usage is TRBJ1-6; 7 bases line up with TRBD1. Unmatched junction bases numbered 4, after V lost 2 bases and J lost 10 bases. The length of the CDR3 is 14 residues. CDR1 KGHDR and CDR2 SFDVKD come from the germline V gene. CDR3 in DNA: TGTGCCACCAGTGATTCGGACAGGAGCTCACCCCTCCACTTT. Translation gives CATSDSDRSSPLHF.

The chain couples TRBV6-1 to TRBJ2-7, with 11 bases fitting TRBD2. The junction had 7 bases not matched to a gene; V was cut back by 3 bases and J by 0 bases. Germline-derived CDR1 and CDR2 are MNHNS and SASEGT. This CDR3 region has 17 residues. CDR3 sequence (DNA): TGTGCCAGCAGTGACATACCTAGCGGGGGGAGCTCCTACGAGCAGTACTTC. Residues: CASSDIPSGGSSYEQYF.

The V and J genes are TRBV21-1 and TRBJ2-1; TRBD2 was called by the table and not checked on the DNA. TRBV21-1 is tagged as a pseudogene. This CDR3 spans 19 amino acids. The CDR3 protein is CASSKGDSMLGSSYNEQFF. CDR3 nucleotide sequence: TGTGCCAGCAGCAAAGGGGACTCCATGCTGGGAAGCTCCTACAATGAGCAGTTCTTC.

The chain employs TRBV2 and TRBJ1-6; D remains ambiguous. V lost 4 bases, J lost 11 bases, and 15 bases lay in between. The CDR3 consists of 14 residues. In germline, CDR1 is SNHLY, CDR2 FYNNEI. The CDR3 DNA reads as TGTGCCAGCAGTGGACCAGCCAGTGAGGCACCCCTCCACTTT. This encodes CASSGPASEAPLHF.

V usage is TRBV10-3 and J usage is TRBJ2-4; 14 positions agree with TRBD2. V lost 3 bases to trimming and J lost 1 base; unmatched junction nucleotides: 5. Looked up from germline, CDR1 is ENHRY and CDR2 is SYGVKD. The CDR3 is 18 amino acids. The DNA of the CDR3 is TGTGCCATCAGTGATGGACTAGCGGGAGGAGTTGCCAAAAACATTCAGTACTTC. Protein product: CAISDGLAGGVAKNIQYF.

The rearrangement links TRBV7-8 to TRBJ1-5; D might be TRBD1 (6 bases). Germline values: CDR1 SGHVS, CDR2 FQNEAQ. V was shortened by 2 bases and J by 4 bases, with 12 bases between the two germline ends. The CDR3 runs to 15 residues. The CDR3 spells CASSLYGQINQPQHF. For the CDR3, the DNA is TGTGCCAGCAGCTTATACGGACAGATAAATCAGCCCCAGCATTTT. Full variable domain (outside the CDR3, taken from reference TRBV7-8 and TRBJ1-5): GAGVSQSPRYKVAKRGQDVALRCDPISGHVSLFWYQQALGQGPEFLTYFQNEAQLDKSGLPSDRFFAERPEGSVSTLKIQRTQQEDSAVYLCASSLYGQINQPQHFGDGTRLSIL.

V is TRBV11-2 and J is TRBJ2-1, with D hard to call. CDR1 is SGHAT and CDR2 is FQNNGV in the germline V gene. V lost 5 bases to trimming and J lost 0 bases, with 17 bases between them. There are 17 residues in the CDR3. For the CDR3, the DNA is TGTGCCAGCAGCGGCGGTGGCAACCCTAGCTCCTACAATGAGCAGTTCTTC. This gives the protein CASSGGGNPSSYNEQFF.

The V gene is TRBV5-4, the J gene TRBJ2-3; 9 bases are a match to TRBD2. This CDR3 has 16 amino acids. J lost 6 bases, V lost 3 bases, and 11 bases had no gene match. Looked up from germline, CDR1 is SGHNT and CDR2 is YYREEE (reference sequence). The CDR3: CASSSGGVAGVDTQYF. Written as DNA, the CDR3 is TGTGCCAGCAGCTCCGGAGGAGTAGCGGGAGTGGATACGCAGTATTTT.

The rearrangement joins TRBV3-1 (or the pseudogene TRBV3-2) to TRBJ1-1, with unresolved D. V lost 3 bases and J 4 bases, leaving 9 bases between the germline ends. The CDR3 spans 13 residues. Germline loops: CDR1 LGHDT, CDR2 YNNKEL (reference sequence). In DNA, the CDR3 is TGTGCCAGCAGCCAGGGCAGGTCCACTGAAGCTTTCTTT. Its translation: CASSQGRSTEAFF.

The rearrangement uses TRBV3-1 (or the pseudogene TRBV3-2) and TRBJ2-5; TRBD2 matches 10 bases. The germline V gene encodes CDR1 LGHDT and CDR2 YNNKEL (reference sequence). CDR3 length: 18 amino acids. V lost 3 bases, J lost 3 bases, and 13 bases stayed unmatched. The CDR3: CASSHVPPPGLAKETQYF. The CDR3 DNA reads TGTGCCAGCAGCCATGTTCCACCGCCGGGACTAGCGAAAGAGACCCAGTACTTC.

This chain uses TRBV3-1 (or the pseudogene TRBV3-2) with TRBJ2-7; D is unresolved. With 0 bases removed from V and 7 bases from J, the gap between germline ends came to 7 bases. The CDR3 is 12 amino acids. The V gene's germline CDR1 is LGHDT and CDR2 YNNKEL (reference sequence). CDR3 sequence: CASSQDVREQYF. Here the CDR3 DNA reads TGTGCCAGCAGCCAAGATGTGAGAGAGCAGTACTTC.

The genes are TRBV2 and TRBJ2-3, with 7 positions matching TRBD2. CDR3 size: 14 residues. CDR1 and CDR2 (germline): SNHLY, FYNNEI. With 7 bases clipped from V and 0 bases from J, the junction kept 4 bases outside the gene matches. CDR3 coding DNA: TGTGCCAGCAAGGGCGGGGGAAGCACAGATACGCAGTATTTT. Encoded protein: CASKGGGSTDTQYF.

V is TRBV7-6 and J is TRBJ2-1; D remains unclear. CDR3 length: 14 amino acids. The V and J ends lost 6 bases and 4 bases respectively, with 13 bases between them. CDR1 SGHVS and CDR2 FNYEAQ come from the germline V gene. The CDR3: CASSRQLGYNEQFF. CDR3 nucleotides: TGTGCCAGCAGTCGCCAACTGGGGTACAATGAGCAGTTCTTC.

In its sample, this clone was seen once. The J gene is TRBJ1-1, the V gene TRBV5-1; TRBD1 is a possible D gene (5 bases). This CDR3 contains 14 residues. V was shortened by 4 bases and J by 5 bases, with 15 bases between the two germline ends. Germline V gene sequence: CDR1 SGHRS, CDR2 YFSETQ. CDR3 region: CASSPIPGSTEAFF. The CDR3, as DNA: TGCGCCAGCAGCCCGATTCCAGGGAGTACTGAAGCTTTCTTT.

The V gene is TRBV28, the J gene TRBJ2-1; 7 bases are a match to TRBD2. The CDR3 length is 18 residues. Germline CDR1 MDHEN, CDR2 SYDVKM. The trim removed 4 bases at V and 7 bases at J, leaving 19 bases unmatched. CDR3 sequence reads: CASSSPAASGLSGNEQFF. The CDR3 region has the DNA TGTGCCAGCAGTTCCCCCGCGGCTAGCGGTCTCAGTGGTAATGAGCAGTTCTTC.

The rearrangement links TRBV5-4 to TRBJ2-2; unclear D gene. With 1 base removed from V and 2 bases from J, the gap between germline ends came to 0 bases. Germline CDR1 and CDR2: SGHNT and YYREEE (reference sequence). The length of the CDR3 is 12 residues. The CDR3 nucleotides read TGTGCCAGCAGCTTGAACACCGGGGAGCTGTTTTTT. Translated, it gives CASSLNTGELFF.

CDR3 in amino acids: CATSTTGGAGDTQYF. The CDR3 bases are TGTGCCACCAGCACAACAGGGGGCGCGGGAGATACGCAGTATTTT. This chain links TRBV15 with TRBJ2-3, with 9 bases aligning to TRBD1. Germline trimming cut 4 bases from V and 5 bases from J; bases unmatched to any gene: 7. The CDR3 extends over 15 amino acids. Looked up from germline, CDR1 is LNHNV and CDR2 is YYDKDF (reference sequence).

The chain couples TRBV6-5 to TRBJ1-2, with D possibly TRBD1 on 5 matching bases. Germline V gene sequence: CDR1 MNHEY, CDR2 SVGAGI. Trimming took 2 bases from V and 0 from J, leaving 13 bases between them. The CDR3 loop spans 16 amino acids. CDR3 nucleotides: TGTGCCAGCAGTTACGGGGACGGCACTTCTAACTATGGCTACACCTTC. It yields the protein CASSYGDGTSNYGYTF.

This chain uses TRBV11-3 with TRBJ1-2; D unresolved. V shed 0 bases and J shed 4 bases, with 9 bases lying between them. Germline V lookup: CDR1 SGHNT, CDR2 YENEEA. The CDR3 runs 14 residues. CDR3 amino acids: CASSLDESVYGYTF. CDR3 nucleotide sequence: TGTGCCAGCAGCTTAGATGAGTCCGTCTATGGCTACACCTTC.

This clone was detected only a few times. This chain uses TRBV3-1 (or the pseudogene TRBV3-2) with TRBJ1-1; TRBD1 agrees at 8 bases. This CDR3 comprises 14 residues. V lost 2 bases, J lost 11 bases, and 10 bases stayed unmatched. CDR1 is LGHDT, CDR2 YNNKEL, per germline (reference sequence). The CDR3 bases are TGTGCCAGCAGCCAATCGACAGGGGATCGTCGGGCTTTCTTT. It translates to CASSQSTGDRRAFF.